This TCR beta chain is from a study of blood T cell repertoires in COVID-19. Study information: Collection of acute and convalescent COVID-19 samples took place in the United States, Italy and Spain. PBMCs, B-cell-depleted T cells, or T cells provided the cDNA or gDNA that made up the material.

This clone has only a few counts. Original handling: Estimated nucleated cell counts came from reference gene primer amplification. Libraries were prepared by immunoSEQ multiplex PCR; TCRdb keeps only in-frame clonotypes and omits some of them. The V and J calls and the clone size are those of that table, but D and trimming were determined from the DNA. The sample lists about 150,000 clones, about 85% occurring once. The CDR3 has 15 residues. J gave up 6 bases and V 0 bases, and 8 bases lay outside the gene matches. Per the germline V gene, CDR1 is LGHDT and CDR2 is YNNKEL (reference sequence). Input material: peripheral blood. The sequence derives from a woman aged 70-85 years with acute or convalescent COVID-19. The V call is TRBV3-1 (or the pseudogene TRBV3-2), the J call TRBJ2-7; 7 bases are shared with TRBD2. The CDR3 sequence: CASSQETGSGGEQYV. CDR3 nucleotides: TGTGCCAGCAGCCAAGAAACGGGTTCGGGAGGCGAGCAGTACGTC.